The T cell receptor (beta chain) described here comes from a study of T-cell memory formation after mild COVID-19. Findings of the study overall: Day 37-peaking second-wave clones had unconfirmed SARS-CoV-2 specificity.

The junction had 9 bases not matched to a gene; V was cut back by 6 bases and J by 6 bases. The CDR3 totals 15 residues. Germline V gene data show CDR1 as LNHDA and CDR2 as SQIVND (reference sequence). TCRdb recomputed calls from the 5' RACE reads with MiXCR, one row per CDR3 protein. The table lists roughly 110,000 distinct CDR3 sequences, under 15% of them singletons. This clonotype was detected many times. Its matching antigen is unknown. This sequence joins TRBV19 and TRBJ2-1; 9 bases line up with TRBD1. The sample consisted of PBMCs or a T cell subset sorted from them (not recorded which). The receptor was derived from a man aged 18 to 30 who had mild COVID-19 (a few samples of this study predate the infection). Cell type and time point are not known. CDR3 sequence (DNA): TGTGCCAGTAGGCCCGGGGACAGGGATTCCAATGAGCAGTTCTTC. Its protein product is CASRPGDRDSNEQFF.